This entry features one T cell receptor beta chain sequence. Its antigen is not identified. The germline V gene has CDR1 SGHVS and CDR2 FQNEAQ. CDR3 length: 14 residues. Trimming took off 1 base at V and 4 bases at J, with 10 bases between the two ends. PCR was performed using 60 Vbeta and 13 Jbeta primers. TCRdb's table, derived via immunoSEQ multiplex PCR, lists solely in-frame clones and lacks some. The sample shows approximately 190,000 clones, roughly 80% of them seen only once. The sample is drawn from a study of cytomegalovirus exposure and HLA in healthy donors. Each donor was nominally healthy when sampled (though unrecorded immune exposures were likely). Points from the study as a whole: V segments that were indistinguishable, TRBV6-2 and TRBV6-3 among them, were omitted from analysis. It was assumed in the presence/absence analyses that sequencing depth was roughly uniform across donors.

The material sequenced was PBMCs. The origin of this receptor is a man over 45 in good health and CMV-seronegative. The rearrangement uses TRBV7-8 and TRBJ2-5; a possible D gene is TRBD1 (5 bases). The CDR3 DNA reads TGTGCCAGCAGCTTAGACAGGATGAGAGAGACCCAGTACTTC. Protein: CASSLDRMRETQYF.